This T cell receptor beta chain emerged from a study of response to subunit inactivated influenza vaccine. The study's findings and limits: Each seasonal flu vaccination may recruit only limited new T cells, authors suggested.

TCRdb ran MiXCR on the RT-PCR reads and lists one entry per CDR3 protein. Of hundreds of thousands of distinct CDR3 sequences in the sample, roughly 10% were seen once. This CDR3 is built from 15 residues. V was clipped by 7 bases and J by 6 bases, with 18 bases between them. A word on this clonotype: Its antigen is not known.

J is TRBJ2-2 and V is TRBV12-3 or TRBV12-4, with D perhaps TRBD1 (6 bases). The clonotype comes from a man aged 45 to 65 who received an inactivated influenza vaccine. This specimen was PBMCs from blood, taken on the day of vaccination. The CDR3 region has the DNA TGTGCCAGCATGAAAAGAGGGGACACTGCCGGGGAGCTGTTTTTT. It yields the protein CASMKRGDTAGELFF.